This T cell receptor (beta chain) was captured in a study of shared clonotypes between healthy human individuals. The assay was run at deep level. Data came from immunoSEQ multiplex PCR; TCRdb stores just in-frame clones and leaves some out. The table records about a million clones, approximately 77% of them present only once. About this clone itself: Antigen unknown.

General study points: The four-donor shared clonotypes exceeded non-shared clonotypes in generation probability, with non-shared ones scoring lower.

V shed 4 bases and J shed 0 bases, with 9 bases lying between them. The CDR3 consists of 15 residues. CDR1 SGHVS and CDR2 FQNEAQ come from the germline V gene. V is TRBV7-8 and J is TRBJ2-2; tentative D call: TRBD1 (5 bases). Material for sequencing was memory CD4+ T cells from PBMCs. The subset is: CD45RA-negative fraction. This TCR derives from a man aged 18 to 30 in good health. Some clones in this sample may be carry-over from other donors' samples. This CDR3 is CASSSAGTNTGELFF. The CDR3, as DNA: TGTGCCAGCAGCTCGGCAGGGACGAACACCGGGGAGCTGTTTTTT.